These 9 T cell receptor beta chains share one sample of origin, sequenced in a study of PD-1 blockade in classical Hodgkin lymphoma. Some clones are missing from TCRdb's copy, which holds only in-frame ones; the method was immunoSEQ multiplex PCR. The sample has about 50,000 clones; just under 75% are singletons. Autologous stem cell transplantation was followed by relapse in every patient, and brentuximab vedotin exposure varied. Source: peripheral blood mononuclear cells (PBMCs), taken before the second cycle of nivolumab. The receptors were sampled from a human donor with classical Hodgkin lymphoma.

The CDR3 DNA reads as TGTGCCAGCAGTTTCGGGGGTGGCGGCTACACCTTC. It translates to CASSFGGGGYTF. The chain couples TRBV27 to TRBJ1-2; the D gene is possibly TRBD1 (5 bases). V dropped 3 bases and J dropped 8 bases, with 10 bases sitting between them. CDR1 MNHEY and CDR2 SMNVEV come from the germline V gene (reference sequence). The CDR3 has 12 amino acids.

The gene calls are TRBV5-6 and TRBJ2-2, with TRBD1 identical over 7 bases. The CDR3 consists of 14 residues. Germline V gene sequence: CDR1 SGHDT, CDR2 YYEEEE. The J segment lost 4 bases and the V segment lost 4 bases, leaving 4 bases of the junction unmatched. In DNA form, the CDR3 reads TGTGCCAGCAGCGGAGGACAGGTCACCGGGGAGCTGTTTTTT. This encodes CASSGGQVTGELFF.

The CDR3 DNA reads TGTGCCAGCAGTACAGGGACTAGCGGGAGGGGATTACGGAACGAGCAGTACTTC. Its translation: CASSTGTSGRGLRNEQYF. The chain combines TRBV27 with TRBJ2-7; TRBD2 matches 16 bases. Trimming at V came to 5 bases and at J to 5 bases, leaving 12 bases not matched to a gene. The CDR3 has 18 amino acids. The germline gives CDR1 MNHEY, CDR2 SMNVEV (reference sequence).

This clone was seen a few times. This rearrangement joins TRBV7-3 to TRBJ1-1; maybe TRBD1 (5 bases). CDR3 length equals 13 residues. Germline CDR1 reads SGHTA; CDR2 reads FQGTGA. V lost 8 bases to trimming and J lost 4 bases, with 14 bases between them. Here the CDR3 reads CASRLGGGTEAFF. The CDR3 region has the DNA TGTGCCAGCCGCCTTGGCGGGGGCACTGAAGCTTTCTTT.

The chain has TRBV29-1 and TRBJ2-7; tentatively, D is TRBD1 or TRBD2 (5 bases each). V was clipped by 4 bases and J by 3 bases, with 13 bases between them. Germline V CDR1 and CDR2: SQVTM, ANQGSEA. The CDR3 contains 13 residues. The CDR3 is CSVGGGEGYEQYF. CDR3 DNA: TGCAGCGTTGGTGGGGGAGAGGGCTACGAGCAGTACTTC.

This chain joins TRBV28 and TRBJ1-5, with D possibly matching TRBD1 (5 bases). V was clipped by 6 bases and J by 4 bases, with 16 bases between them. In germline, CDR1 is MDHEN, CDR2 SYDVKM. CDR3 size: 15 residues. CDR3 DNA sequence: TGTGCCAGCAGCCCCATGTGGGGGTCAAATCAGCCCCAGCATTTT. It is translated as CASSPMWGSNQPQHF.

In its sample, this clone was seen once. The rearrangement joins TRBV7-2 to TRBJ2-7; D possibly corresponds to TRBD1 (5 bases). Per germline, CDR1 SGHTA and CDR2 FQGNSA. Trimming cost V 1 base and J 3 bases, with 10 bases left between them. The CDR3 spans 14 residues. The CDR3 region is CASSLVVRDYEQYF. The CDR3, as DNA: TGTGCCAGCAGCTTAGTTGTCAGGGACTACGAGCAGTACTTC.

The chain links TRBV7-2 to TRBJ1-4, with no clear D. Trimming stripped 5 bases from V and 7 bases from J, with 11 bases between. Germline CDR1 SGHTA, CDR2 FQGNSA. The CDR3 length is 13 residues. CDR3 sequence: CASSLQVGEKLFF. The CDR3 DNA follows: TGTGCCAGCAGCCTCCAGGTTGGTGAAAAACTGTTTTTT.

The chain links TRBV5-1 to TRBJ2-7, with no clear D. The V and J ends lost 1 base and 4 bases respectively, with 12 bases between them. From germline, CDR1 is SGHRS and CDR2 YFSETQ. The CDR3 consists of 14 residues. CDR3 in amino acids: CASSLRSPGYEQYF. The CDR3 DNA follows: TGCGCCAGCAGCTTGCGTAGTCCAGGTTACGAGCAGTACTTC. The full variable domain, rest sourced from reference TRBV5-1 and TRBJ2-7, is KAGVTQTPRYLIKTRGQQVTLSCSPISGHRSVSWYQQTPGQGLQFLFEYFSETQRNKGNFPGRFSGRQFSNSRSEMNVSTLELGDSALYLCASSLRSPGYEQYFGPGTRLTVT.